The 27 T cell receptor beta chains reported below all come from one sample, sequenced in a study of T-cell memory formation after mild COVID-19. TCRdb re-analysed the 5' RACE reads in MiXCR, keeping a single row per CDR3 protein. This table holds more than 250,000 distinct CDR3 sequences, roughly 18% found once. The sequencing sample was made of PBMCs or a T cell subset sorted from them (not recorded which). The receptor set was obtained from a man between 18 and 35 years old who had mild COVID-19 (a few samples of this study predate the infection). Cell type and time point are not known.

In its sample, this clonotype was seen a few times. The rearrangement uses TRBV10-3 and TRBJ2-7; perhaps D is TRBD1 or TRBD2 (5 bases each). V lost 6 bases and J lost 3, with 9 bases in between. The CDR3 is 12 residues long. From germline, CDR1 is ENHRY and CDR2 SYGVKD. The CDR3 loop is CAIRRGDYEQYF. In nucleotides, the CDR3 is TGTGCCATCAGGAGGGGAGACTACGAGCAGTACTTC.

The V gene is TRBV24-1, the J gene TRBJ2-2; D is unresolved. Trimming cost V 5 bases and J 0 bases, with 9 bases left between them. The CDR3 extends over 15 amino acids. Germline CDR1 KGHDR, CDR2 SFDVKD. CDR3 DNA sequence: TGTGCCACCAGTGTGGGTCTCGCGAACACCGGGGAGCTGTTTTTT. Translation: CATSVGLANTGELFF.

This clonotype appeared many times. The rearrangement joins TRBV12-3 or TRBV12-4 to TRBJ2-3; 8 positions match TRBD2. The V gene end was trimmed by 3 bases and the J gene end by 6 bases; junction bases not matched to a gene: 5. This CDR3 region has 14 residues. As DNA, the CDR3 is TGTGCCAGCAGTTTCTCGCCTAGCGGGGATACGCAGTATTTT. It yields the protein CASSFSPSGDTQYF.

Many counts were recorded for this clonotype. This chain joins TRBV2 and TRBJ2-5; TRBD2 agrees at 10 bases. The trim removed 4 bases at V and 6 bases at J, leaving 8 bases unmatched. From germline, CDR1 is SNHLY and CDR2 FYNNEI. The CDR3 contains 15 residues. The CDR3 region has the DNA TGTGCCAGCAGTGTGGGCGAGCGGGGGGGCCAGACCCAGTACTTC. Translation: CASSVGERGGQTQYF.

The chain joins TRBV7-3 to TRBJ2-5; D unresolved. The germline V gene encodes CDR1 SGHTA and CDR2 FQGTGA. V shed 5 bases and J shed 3 bases, with 16 bases lying between them. The CDR3 loop spans 15 amino acids. The DNA of the CDR3 is TGTGCCAGCAGCGTCGCCGGTACTACGGAAGAGACCCAGTACTTC. Protein product: CASSVAGTTEETQYF. Based on the CDR3 plus reference TRBV7-3 and TRBJ2-5, the full variable domain is GAGVSQTPSNKVTEKGKYVELRCDPISGHTALYWYRQSLGQGPEFLIYFQGTGAADDSGLPNDRFFAVRPEGSVSTLKIQRTERGDSAVYLCASSVAGTTEETQYFGPGTRLLVL.

This chain joins TRBV19 and TRBJ2-1, with 12 bases that match TRBD1. From germline, CDR1 is LNHDA and CDR2 SQIVND (reference sequence). CDR3 length: 17 residues. Unmatched junction bases numbered 8, after V lost 5 bases and J lost 3 bases. The CDR3 DNA sequence: TGTGCCAGTAGTTTCGGGACAGGGGGCCCAATCTACAATGAGCAGTTCTTC. Protein product: CASSFGTGGPIYNEQFF.

The chain has TRBV19 and TRBJ1-2; D unclear. This CDR3 is 13 amino acids long. Germline lookup yields CDR1 LNHDA and CDR2 SQIVND (reference sequence). Between the trimmed V and J ends, which lost 2 bases and 3 bases, there was a span of 7 bases. CDR3 DNA sequence: TGTGCCAGTAGTATAATTCAGGACTATGGCTACACCTTC. Its protein is CASSIIQDYGYTF. Together with reference TRBV19 and TRBJ1-2, the CDR3 gives the full variable domain: DGGITQSPKYLFRKEGQNVTLSCEQNLNHDAMYWYRQDPGQGLRLIYYSQIVNDFQKGDIAEGYSVSREKKESFPLTVTSAQKNPTAFYLCASSIIQDYGYTFGSGTRLTVV.

The chain uses TRBV7-3 and TRBJ2-1; weak D call: TRBD2 (6 bases). With 4 bases removed from V and 8 bases from J, the gap between germline ends came to 18 bases. This CDR3 has 15 amino acids. CDR1 SGHTA and CDR2 FQGTGA come from the germline V gene. The CDR3 reads CASSSGVQATDEQFF. The DNA of the CDR3 is TGTGCCAGCAGCTCGGGGGTACAGGCGACAGATGAGCAGTTCTTC.

The J gene is TRBJ2-5, the V gene TRBV20-1; D is uncertain. V gave up 1 base and J gave up 3 bases, with 12 bases separating them. Germline loops: CDR1 DFQATT, CDR2 SNEGSKA (reference sequence). CDR3 length equals 14 residues. The CDR3 nucleotides read TGCAGTGCTAGAGCCCGTTCCCCAAAAGAGACCCAGTACTTC. Translation: CSARARSPKETQYF.

The V gene is TRBV24-1, the J gene TRBJ2-3, with 10 bases that match TRBD1. With V trimmed by 7 bases and J by 6 bases, 0 bases remained unmatched. The CDR3 is made up of 12 amino acids. The germline gives CDR1 KGHDR, CDR2 SFDVKD. The CDR3 sequence: CATRDRGDTQYF. The CDR3 nucleotides read TGTGCCACCAGGGACAGGGGGGATACGCAGTATTTT.

This clonotype was seen a handful of times. The V call is TRBV12-3 or TRBV12-4, the J call TRBJ2-1, with D unclear. The CDR3 runs 11 residues. Trimming took off 4 bases at V and 10 bases at J, with 8 bases between the two ends. The CDR3 DNA follows: TGTGCCAGCAGTTCGATAAACGAGCAGTTCTTC. Translating it yields CASSSINEQFF.

This clonotype was observed a few times. V is TRBV20-1 and J is TRBJ1-4, with a tentative D call TRBD1 (5 bases). This CDR3 has 13 amino acids. Trimming removed 8 bases from V and 5 bases from J, with 15 bases in between. In germline, CDR1 is DFQATT, CDR2 SNEGSKA (reference sequence). The CDR3 reads CSLGGWGNEKLFF. CDR3 nucleotides: TGCAGTCTCGGCGGTTGGGGGAATGAAAAACTGTTTTTT.

This chain joins TRBV7-2 and TRBJ1-5; D remains unclear. The V end lost 5 bases, the J end lost 5 bases, and 13 bases lay between the germline ends. The CDR3 has 14 residues. Germline V gene sequence: CDR1 SGHTA, CDR2 FQGNSA. The CDR3 DNA reads as TGTGCCAGCAGCCGATTGGGTCCCCATCAGCCCCAGCATTTT. Protein product: CASSRLGPHQPQHF.

This clonotype was seen many times. CDR3 amino acids: CASSDVAGAFNTGELFF. DNA for the CDR3: TGTGCCAGCAGCGACGTAGCGGGGGCCTTCAACACCGGGGAGCTGTTTTTT. The chain employs TRBV9 and TRBJ2-2; 9 positions match TRBD2. The germline CDR1 and CDR2 sequences are SGDLS and YYNGEE. Germline trimming cut 3 bases from V and 2 bases from J; bases unmatched to any gene: 8. The CDR3 extends over 17 amino acids.

The CDR3 loop is CASSPWPRQGDGETQYF. CDR3 DNA: TGTGCCAGCAGCCCCTGGCCACGGCAGGGGGATGGAGAGACCCAGTACTTC. V and J are TRBV11-2 and TRBJ2-5; 7 positions agree with TRBD1. The CDR3 contains 17 residues. The germline CDR1 and CDR2 sequences are SGHAT and FQNNGV. J lost 4 bases, V lost 5 bases, and 16 bases had no gene match. The entire variable domain, with the rest obtained from reference TRBV11-2 and TRBJ2-5, is as follows: EAGVAQSPRYKIIEKRQSVAFWCNPISGHATLYWYQQILGQGPKLLIQFQNNGVVDDSQLPKDRFSAERLKGVDSTLKIQPAKLEDSAVYLCASSPWPRQGDGETQYFGPGTRLLVL.

This chain joins TRBV10-3 and TRBJ1-6; 8 positions agree with TRBD1. The germline CDR1 and CDR2 sequences are ENHRY and SYGVKD. CDR3 size: 13 residues. J lost 9 bases, V lost 3 bases, and 1 base had no gene match. The CDR3, as DNA: TGTGCCATCAGTGACAGGGGGCTTTCACCCCTCCACTTT. Its translation: CAISDRGLSPLHF.

The chain recombines TRBV3-1 with TRBJ2-1; a weak D match, TRBD1 (6 bases). This CDR3 has 13 residues. The V end lost 3 bases, the J end lost 7 bases, and 10 bases lay between the germline ends. Germline CDR1 is LGHDT and CDR2 is YNNKEL (reference sequence). CDR3 sequence (DNA): TGTGCCAGCAGCCAGAAGGGGGTGAATGAGCAGTTCTTC. As protein: CASSQKGVNEQFF.

This clonotype was recorded at least ten times. The chain combines TRBV7-9 with TRBJ2-5; TRBD1 matches at 7 bases. The germline gives CDR1 SEHNR, CDR2 FQNEAQ (reference sequence). The CDR3 has 13 residues. V was clipped by 6 bases and J by 2 bases; unmatched bases: 3. The CDR3: CASSGRGQETQYF. As DNA, the CDR3 is TGTGCCAGCAGTGGCAGGGGGCAAGAGACCCAGTACTTC.

This clonotype was recorded a few times. V is TRBV20-1 and J is TRBJ2-7, with unresolved D. V was trimmed by 4 bases and J by 2 bases, leaving 18 bases between them. The CDR3 loop spans 15 amino acids. Germline V lookup: CDR1 DFQATT, CDR2 SNEGSKA (reference sequence). The CDR3 region is CSATTPGTLAYEQYF. The CDR3 nucleotides are TGCAGTGCTACAACACCGGGTACCCTCGCCTACGAGCAGTACTTC.

This clonotype was picked up a small number of times. CDR3 in amino acids: CASSYSGARGSPLHF. CDR3 in DNA: TGTGCCAGCAGTTACTCAGGGGCACGGGGTTCACCCCTCCACTTT. The rearrangement links TRBV6-5 to TRBJ1-6, with D perhaps matching TRBD1 (5 bases). The CDR3 loop spans 15 amino acids. V lost 0 bases and J lost 9, with 12 bases in between. Germline loops: CDR1 MNHEY, CDR2 SVGAGI.

V and J are TRBV6-5 and TRBJ2-7, with 8 bases aligning to TRBD1. Germline CDR1 and CDR2: MNHEY and SVGAGI. The V segment lost 3 bases and the J segment 4 bases; nucleotides outside the gene matches: 5. The CDR3 runs to 14 residues. The CDR3 spells CASSYSQGAYEQYV. As DNA, the CDR3 is TGTGCCAGCAGTTATTCGCAGGGGGCATACGAGCAGTACGTC.

The chain employs TRBV24-1 and TRBJ2-1; D gene uncertain. V lost 8 bases to trimming and J lost 6 bases, with 16 bases between them. Germline V CDR1 and CDR2: KGHDR, SFDVKD. This CDR3 region has 14 residues. The DNA for the CDR3 is TGTGCCACCATTGGCCCAGGATCCGGCAATGAGCAGTTCTTC. Its protein product is CATIGPGSGNEQFF.

This clonotype was found once. J is TRBJ2-2 and V is TRBV24-1, with 7 bases that match TRBD1. V gave up 5 bases and J gave up 12 bases; unmatched junction bases: 5. The CDR3 is made up of 12 amino acids. CDR1 KGHDR and CDR2 SFDVKD come from the germline V gene. The CDR3 loop is CATSGDRDQLFF. CDR3 bases: TGTGCCACCAGTGGCGACAGGGATCAGCTGTTTTTT.

V usage is TRBV29-1 and J usage is TRBJ2-7; D ambiguous. Germline values: CDR1 SQVTM, CDR2 ANQGSEA. The CDR3 loop spans 13 amino acids. The germline V and J ends were trimmed by 4 bases and 5 bases, with 15 bases remaining between them. The CDR3 DNA reads TGCAGCGTTGTGCTGCCCCCCCAGAACGAGCAGTACGTC. Its translation is CSVVLPPQNEQYV.

This clonotype was seen a handful of times. The V and J genes are TRBV5-1 and TRBJ2-3, with 9 bases identical to TRBD2. The length of the CDR3 is 15 residues. Germline V gene lookup returns CDR1 SGHRS and CDR2 YFSETQ. Losses at the gene ends were 4 bases for V and 3 bases for J; bases not matched to a gene: 6. In nucleotides, the CDR3 is TGCGCCAGCAGCCGGGACAGCGGGGGGACAGATACGCAGTATTTT. It codes for CASSRDSGGTDTQYF. Using reference TRBV5-1 and TRBJ2-3 for the parts outside the CDR3, the full variable domain is KAGVTQTPRYLIKTRGQQVTLSCSPISGHRSVSWYQQTPGQGLQFLFEYFSETQRNKGNFPGRFSGRQFSNSRSEMNVSTLELGDSALYLCASSRDSGGTDTQYFGPGTRLTVL.

This clonotype was detected only a few times. The chain joins TRBV6-6 to TRBJ2-2; D ambiguous. Trimming removed 9 bases at V and 3 bases at J, with 11 bases between. This CDR3 is built from 13 residues. Per germline, CDR1 MNHNY and CDR2 SVGAGI (reference sequence). As DNA, the CDR3 is TGTGCCAGTATCGGGCCCTACACCGGGGAGCTGTTTTTT. Protein sequence: CASIGPYTGELFF.

The chain employs TRBV7-2 and TRBJ1-4, with D uncertain. Looked up from germline, CDR1 is SGHTA and CDR2 is FQGNSA. V lost 4 bases to trimming and J lost 6 bases, with 12 bases between them. This CDR3 is 14 amino acids long. The CDR3 DNA sequence: TGTGCCAGCAGCTCGGCCAACTGGGATGAAAAACTGTTTTTT. This translates into CASSSANWDEKLFF.